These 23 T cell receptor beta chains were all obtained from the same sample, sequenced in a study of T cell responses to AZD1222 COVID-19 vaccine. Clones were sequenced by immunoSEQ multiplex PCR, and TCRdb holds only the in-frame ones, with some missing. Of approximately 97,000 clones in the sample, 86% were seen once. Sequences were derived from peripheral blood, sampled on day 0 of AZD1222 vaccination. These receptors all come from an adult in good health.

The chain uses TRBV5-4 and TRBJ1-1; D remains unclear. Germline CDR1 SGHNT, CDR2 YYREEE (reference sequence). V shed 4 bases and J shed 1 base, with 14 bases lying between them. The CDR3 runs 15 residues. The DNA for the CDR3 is TGTGCCAGCAGCCCCAGAGACGGGAGGAACACTGAAGCTTTCTTT. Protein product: CASSPRDGRNTEAFF.

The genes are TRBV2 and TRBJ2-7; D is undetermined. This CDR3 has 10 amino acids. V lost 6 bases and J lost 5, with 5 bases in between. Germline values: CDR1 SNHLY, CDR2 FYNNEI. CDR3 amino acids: CASSDNEQYF. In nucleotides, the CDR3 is TGTGCCAGCAGCGACAACGAGCAGTACTTC. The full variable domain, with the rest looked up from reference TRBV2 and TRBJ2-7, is EPEVTQTPSHQVTQMGQEVILRCVPISNHLYFYWYRQILGQKVEFLVSFYNNEISEKSEIFDDQFSVERPDGSNFTLKIRSTKLEDSAMYFCASSDNEQYFGPGTRLTVT.

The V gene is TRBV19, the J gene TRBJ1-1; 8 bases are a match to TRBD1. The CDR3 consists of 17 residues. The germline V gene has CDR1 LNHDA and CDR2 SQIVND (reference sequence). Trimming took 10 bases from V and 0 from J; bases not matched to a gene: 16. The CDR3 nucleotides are TGTGCCACCTCTATAGGACAGGGTAGGACAATGAACACTGAAGCTTTCTTT. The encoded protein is CATSIGQGRTMNTEAFF.

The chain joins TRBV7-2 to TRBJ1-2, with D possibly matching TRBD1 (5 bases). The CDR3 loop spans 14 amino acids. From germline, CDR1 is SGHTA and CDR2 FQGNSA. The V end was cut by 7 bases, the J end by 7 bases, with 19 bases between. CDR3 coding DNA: TGTGCCAGCACCTACATACTTCGGGGGATTGGCTACACCTTC. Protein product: CASTYILRGIGYTF.

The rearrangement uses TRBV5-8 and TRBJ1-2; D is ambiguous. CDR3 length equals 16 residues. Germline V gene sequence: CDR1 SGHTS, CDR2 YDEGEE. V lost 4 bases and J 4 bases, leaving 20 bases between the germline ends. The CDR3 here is CASSPRQLGSSYGYTF. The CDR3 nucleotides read TGTGCCAGCAGCCCACGACAACTGGGGTCGTCCTATGGCTACACCTTC.

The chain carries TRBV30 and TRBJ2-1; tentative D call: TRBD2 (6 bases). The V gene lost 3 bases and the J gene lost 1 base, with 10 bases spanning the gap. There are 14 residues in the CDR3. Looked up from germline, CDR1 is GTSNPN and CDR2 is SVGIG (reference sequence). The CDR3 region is CAWSTSSSYNEQFF. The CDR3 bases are TGTGCCTGGAGCACTAGCAGTTCCTACAATGAGCAGTTCTTC. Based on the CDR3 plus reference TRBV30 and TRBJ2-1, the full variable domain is SQTIHQWPATLVQPVGSPLSLECTVEGTSNPNLYWYRQAAGRGLQLLFYSVGIGQISSEVPQNLSASRPQDRQFILSSKKLLLSDSGFYLCAWSTSSSYNEQFFGPGTRLTVL.

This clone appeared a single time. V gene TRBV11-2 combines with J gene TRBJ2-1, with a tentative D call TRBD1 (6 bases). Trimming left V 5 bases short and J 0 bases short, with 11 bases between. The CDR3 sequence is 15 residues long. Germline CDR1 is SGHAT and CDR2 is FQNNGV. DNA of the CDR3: TGTGCCAGCAGCGCAAGGGGGAGCTCCTACAATGAGCAGTTCTTC. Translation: CASSARGSSYNEQFF.

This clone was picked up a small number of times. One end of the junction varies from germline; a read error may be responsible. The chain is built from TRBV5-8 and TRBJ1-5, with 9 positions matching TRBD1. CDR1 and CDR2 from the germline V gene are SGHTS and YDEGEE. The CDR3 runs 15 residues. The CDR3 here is CASTLGQGVNQPQHF. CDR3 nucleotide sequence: TGTGCCAGCACCTTGGGACAGGGAGTCAATCAGCCCCAGCATTTT.

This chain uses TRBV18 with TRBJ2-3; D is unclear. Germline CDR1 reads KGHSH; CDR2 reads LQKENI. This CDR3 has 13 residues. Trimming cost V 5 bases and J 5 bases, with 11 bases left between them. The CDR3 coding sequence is TGTGCCAGCTCAAACCCACTGGGAGATACGCAGTATTTT. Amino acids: CASSNPLGDTQYF.

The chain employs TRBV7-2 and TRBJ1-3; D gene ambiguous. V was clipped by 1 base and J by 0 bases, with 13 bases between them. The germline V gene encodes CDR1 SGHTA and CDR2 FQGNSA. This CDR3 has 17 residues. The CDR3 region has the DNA TGTGCCAGCAGCTTAGAAGGCGGTGGGCACTCTGGAAACACCATATATTTT. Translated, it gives CASSLEGGGHSGNTIYF.

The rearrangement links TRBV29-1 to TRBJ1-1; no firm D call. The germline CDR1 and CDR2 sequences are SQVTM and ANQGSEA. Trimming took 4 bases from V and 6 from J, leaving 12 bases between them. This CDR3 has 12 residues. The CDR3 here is CSVGARGPEAFF. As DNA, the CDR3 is TGCAGCGTTGGGGCGCGCGGGCCTGAAGCTTTCTTT.

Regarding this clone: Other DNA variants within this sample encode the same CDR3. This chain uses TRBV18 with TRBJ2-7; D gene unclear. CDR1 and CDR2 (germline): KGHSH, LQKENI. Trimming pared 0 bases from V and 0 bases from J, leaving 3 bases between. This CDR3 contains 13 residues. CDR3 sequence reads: CASSPPSSYEQYF. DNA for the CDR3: TGTGCCAGCTCACCACCCAGCTCCTACGAGCAGTACTTC.

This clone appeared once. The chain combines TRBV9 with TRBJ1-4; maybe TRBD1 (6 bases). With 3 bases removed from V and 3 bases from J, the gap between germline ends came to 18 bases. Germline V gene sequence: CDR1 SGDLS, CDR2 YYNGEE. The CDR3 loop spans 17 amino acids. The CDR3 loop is CASSEGGKSGPNEKLFF. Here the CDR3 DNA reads TGTGCCAGCAGCGAAGGGGGAAAGTCGGGCCCTAATGAAAAACTGTTTTTT.

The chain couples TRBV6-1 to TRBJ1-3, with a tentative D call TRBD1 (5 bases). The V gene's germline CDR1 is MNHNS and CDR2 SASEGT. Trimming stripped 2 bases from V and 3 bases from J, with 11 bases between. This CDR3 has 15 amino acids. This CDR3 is CASSENGGYGNTIYF. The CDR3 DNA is TGTGCCAGCAGTGAAAACGGGGGTTATGGAAACACCATATATTTT.

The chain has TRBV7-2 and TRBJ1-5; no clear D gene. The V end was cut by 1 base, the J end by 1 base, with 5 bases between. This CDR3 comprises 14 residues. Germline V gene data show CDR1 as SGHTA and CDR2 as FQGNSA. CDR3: CASSLDSSNQPQHF. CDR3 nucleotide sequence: TGTGCCAGCAGCTTAGATTCCAGCAATCAGCCCCAGCATTTT.

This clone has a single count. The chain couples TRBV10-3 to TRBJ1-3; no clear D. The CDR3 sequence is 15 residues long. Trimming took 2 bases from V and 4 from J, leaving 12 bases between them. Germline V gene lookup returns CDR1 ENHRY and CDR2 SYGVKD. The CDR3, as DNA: TGTGCCATCAGTGAGGACCCAAAGCGGGGAAACACCATATATTTT. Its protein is CAISEDPKRGNTIYF.

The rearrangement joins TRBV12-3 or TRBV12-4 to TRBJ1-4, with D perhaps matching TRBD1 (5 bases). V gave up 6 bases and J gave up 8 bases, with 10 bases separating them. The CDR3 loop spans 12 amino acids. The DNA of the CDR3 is TGTGCCAGCAGCGGGGACGAGGAAAAACTGTTTTTT. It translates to CASSGDEEKLFF.

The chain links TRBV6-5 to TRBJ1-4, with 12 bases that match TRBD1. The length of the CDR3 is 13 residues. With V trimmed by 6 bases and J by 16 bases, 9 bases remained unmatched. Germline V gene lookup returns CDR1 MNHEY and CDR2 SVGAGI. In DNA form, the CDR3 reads TGTGCCAGCAGCGGGACAGGGGGCCATGTTCAGTTTTTT. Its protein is CASSGTGGHVQFF.

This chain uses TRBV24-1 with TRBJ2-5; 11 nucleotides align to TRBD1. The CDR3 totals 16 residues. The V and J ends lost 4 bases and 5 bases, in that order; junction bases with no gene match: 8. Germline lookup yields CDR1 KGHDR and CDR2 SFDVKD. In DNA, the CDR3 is TGTGCCACCAGTGACCGGGACAGGGGGTTCGGGGAGACCCAGTACTTC. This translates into CATSDRDRGFGETQYF.

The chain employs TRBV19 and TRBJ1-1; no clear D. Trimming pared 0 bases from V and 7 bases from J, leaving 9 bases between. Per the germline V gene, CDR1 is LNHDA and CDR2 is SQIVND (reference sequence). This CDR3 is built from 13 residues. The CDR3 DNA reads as TGTGCCAGTAGTATAGATTCCGGAGGTGAAGCTTTCTTT. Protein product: CASSIDSGGEAFF. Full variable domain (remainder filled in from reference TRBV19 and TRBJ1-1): DGGITQSPKYLFRKEGQNVTLSCEQNLNHDAMYWYRQDPGQGLRLIYYSQIVNDFQKGDIAEGYSVSREKKESFPLTVTSAQKNPTAFYLCASSIDSGGEAFFGQGTRLTVV.

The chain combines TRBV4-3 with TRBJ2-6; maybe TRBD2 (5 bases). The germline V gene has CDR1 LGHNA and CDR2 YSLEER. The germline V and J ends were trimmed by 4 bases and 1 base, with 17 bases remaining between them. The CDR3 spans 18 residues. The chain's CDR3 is CASSPEGPSLSGANVLTF. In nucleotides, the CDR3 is TGCGCCAGCAGCCCCGAGGGCCCGTCCTTGTCTGGGGCCAACGTCCTGACTTTC.

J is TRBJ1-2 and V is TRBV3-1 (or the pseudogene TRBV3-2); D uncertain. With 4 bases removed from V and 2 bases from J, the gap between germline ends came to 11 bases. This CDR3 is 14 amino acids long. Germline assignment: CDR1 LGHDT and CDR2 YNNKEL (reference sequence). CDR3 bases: TGTGCCAGCAGCCTCGCCGGAGGGAACTATGGCTACACCTTC. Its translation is CASSLAGGNYGYTF.

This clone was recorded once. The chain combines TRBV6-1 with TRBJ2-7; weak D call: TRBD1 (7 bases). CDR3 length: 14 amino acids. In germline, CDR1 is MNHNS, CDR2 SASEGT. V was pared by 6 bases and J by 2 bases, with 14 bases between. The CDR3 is CASSASGGTYEQYF. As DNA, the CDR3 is TGTGCCAGCAGCGCCTCAGGGGGGACCTACGAGCAGTACTTC.